This T cell receptor beta chain is from a study of blood T cell repertoires in COVID-19. The protocol was immunoSEQ multiplex PCR, while the TCRdb copy is restricted to in-frame clones and leaves out a portion. The sample shows 200,000 to 300,000 clones, around four fifths of them seen only once. The clonotype was recovered from a woman in her fifties or sixties with active or convalescent COVID-19. The specimen sequenced was peripheral blood.

DNA of the CDR3: TGCAGTGCTAGTCACACCCAAACAGGGTCCCAGTTCTTC. It encodes CSASHTQTGSQFF. This sequence joins TRBV20-1 and TRBJ2-1, with D possibly being TRBD1 (6 bases). The CDR3 sequence is 13 residues long. With 3 bases removed from V and 13 bases from J, the gap between germline ends came to 19 bases. Germline assignment: CDR1 DFQATT and CDR2 SNEGSKA (reference sequence).